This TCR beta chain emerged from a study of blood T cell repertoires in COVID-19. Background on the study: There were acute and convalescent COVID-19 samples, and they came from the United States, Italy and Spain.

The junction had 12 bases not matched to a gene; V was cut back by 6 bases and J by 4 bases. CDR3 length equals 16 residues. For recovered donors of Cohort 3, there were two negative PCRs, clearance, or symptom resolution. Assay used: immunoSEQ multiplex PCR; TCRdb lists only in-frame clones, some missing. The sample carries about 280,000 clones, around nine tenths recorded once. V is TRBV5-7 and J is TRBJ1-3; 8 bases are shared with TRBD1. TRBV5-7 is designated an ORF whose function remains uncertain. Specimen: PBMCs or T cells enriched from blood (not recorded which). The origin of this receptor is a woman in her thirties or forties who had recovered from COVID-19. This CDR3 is CASTNHRGKRGNTIYF. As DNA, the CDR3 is TGTGCCAGCACCAATCACAGGGGGAAGCGAGGAAACACCATATATTTT.